This T cell receptor (beta chain) was sequenced during a study of blood T cell repertoires in COVID-19. Overall study: The origin of the acute and convalescent COVID-19 samples was the United States, Italy and Spain. T cells, B-cell-depleted T cells, or PBMCs supplied cDNA or gDNA.

Only in-frame clones appear in the TCRdb table, and some are missing; sequencing was by immunoSEQ multiplex PCR. The sample includes around 700,000 clones, 85% to 90% seen only once; the top ten take 0.2% to 0.3%. This CDR3 has 13 residues. CDR1 is GTSNPN, CDR2 SVGIG, per germline (reference sequence). V gave up 4 bases and J gave up 8 bases, with 17 bases separating them. The sequencing sample was made of peripheral blood. The TCR was taken from a young woman with acute or convalescent COVID-19. The chain recombines TRBV30 with TRBJ1-2, with D perhaps TRBD1 (5 bases). CDR3 amino acids: CAWTQRGGWGYTF. CDR3 DNA: TGTGCCTGGACCCAAAGGGGCGGTTGGGGCTACACCTTC.